The clone carrying this TCR beta chain was counted between two and nine times. Antigen unknown. The record originates from a study of beta chain features in type 1 diabetes. Findings of the study overall: TCRB CDR3s from Type 1 diabetes patients were moderately but significantly shorter in all four CD4+ subsets.

The isolated RNA, all of it, was reverse transcribed, so expressed TCRB transcripts were what got sequenced. The data were produced by immunoSEQ multiplex PCR, yet TCRdb's version contains in-frame clones alone and is incomplete. Here the sample spans a few hundred thousand clones, roughly 16% being singletons. A single heparinised blood sample, averaging roughly 100 mL, was obtained per donor. Isolation of CD4+ naive, central memory, regulatory and stem cell-like memory cells was achieved by sorting via CD45RO/CCR7/CD25/CD127/CD95/CD27. Germline lookup yields CDR1 SGHRS and CDR2 YFSETQ. The V end lost 0 bases, the J end lost 8 bases, and 11 bases lay between the germline ends. This CDR3 is 13 amino acids long.

The sequence was collected from a woman in her late teens or twenties in good health. The sample comprised naive CD4+ T cells from blood. This rearrangement joins TRBV5-1 to TRBJ1-2; D is ambiguous. The CDR3 loop is CASSLAVEGGYTF. The CDR3 coding sequence is TGCGCCAGCAGCTTGGCCGTAGAGGGCGGCTACACCTTC.